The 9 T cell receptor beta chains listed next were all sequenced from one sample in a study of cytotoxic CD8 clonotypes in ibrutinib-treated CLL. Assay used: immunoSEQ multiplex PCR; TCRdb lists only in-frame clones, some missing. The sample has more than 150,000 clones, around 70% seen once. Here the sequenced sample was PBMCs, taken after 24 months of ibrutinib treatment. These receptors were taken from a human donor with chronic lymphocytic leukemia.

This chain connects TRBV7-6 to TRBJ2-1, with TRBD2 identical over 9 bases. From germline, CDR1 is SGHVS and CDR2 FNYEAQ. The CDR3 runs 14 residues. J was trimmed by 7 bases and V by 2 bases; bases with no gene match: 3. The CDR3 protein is CASSLILAGNEQFF. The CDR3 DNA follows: TGTGCCAGCAGCTTAATTCTAGCGGGAAATGAGCAGTTCTTC.

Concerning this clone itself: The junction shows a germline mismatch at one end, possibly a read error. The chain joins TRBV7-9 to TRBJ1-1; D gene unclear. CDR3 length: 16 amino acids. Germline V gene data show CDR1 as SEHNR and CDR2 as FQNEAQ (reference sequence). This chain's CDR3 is CASSLGHPGLNAEAFF. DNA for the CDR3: TGTGCCAGCAGCTTAGGCCATCCGGGGTTGAACGCTGAAGCTTTCTTT.

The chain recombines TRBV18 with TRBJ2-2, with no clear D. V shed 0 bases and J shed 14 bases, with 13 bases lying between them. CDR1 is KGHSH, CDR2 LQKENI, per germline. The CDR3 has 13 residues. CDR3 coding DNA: TGTGCCAGCTCACCACCGCCCGGGTGGTACCTGTTTTTT. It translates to CASSPPPGWYLFF.

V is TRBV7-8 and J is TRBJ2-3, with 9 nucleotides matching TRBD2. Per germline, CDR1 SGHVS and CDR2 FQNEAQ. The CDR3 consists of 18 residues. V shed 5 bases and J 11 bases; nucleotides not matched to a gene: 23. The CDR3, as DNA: TGTGCCAGCAGCGCCCGCCGCGGGGGACTAGCTAGTCTCTCACGGCAGTATTTT. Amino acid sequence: CASSARRGGLASLSRQYF.

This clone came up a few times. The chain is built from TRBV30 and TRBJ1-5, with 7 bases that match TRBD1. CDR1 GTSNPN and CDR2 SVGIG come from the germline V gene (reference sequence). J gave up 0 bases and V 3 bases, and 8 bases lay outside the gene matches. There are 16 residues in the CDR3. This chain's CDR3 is CAWRRQGVYSNQPQHF. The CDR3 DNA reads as TGTGCCTGGAGAAGACAGGGAGTCTATAGCAATCAGCCCCAGCATTTT.

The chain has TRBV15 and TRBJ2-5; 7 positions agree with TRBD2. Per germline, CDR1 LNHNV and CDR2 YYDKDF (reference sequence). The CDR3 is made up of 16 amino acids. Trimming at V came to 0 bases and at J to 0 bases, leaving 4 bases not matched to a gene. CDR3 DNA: TGTGCCACCAGCAGAGAGGGGCGGGAGAACCAAGAGACCCAGTACTTC. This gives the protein CATSREGRENQETQYF.

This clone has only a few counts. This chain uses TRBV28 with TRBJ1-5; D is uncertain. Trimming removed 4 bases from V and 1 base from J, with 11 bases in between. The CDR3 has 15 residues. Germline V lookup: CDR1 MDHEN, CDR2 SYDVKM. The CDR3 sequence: CASSYYFSSNQPQHF. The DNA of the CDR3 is TGTGCCAGCAGTTACTACTTTTCCAGCAATCAGCCCCAGCATTTT.

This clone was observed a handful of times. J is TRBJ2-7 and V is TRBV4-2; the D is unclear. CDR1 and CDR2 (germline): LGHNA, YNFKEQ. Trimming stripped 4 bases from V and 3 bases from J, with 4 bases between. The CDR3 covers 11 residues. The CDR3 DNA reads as TGTGCCAGCAGCCGCGACTACGAGCAGTACTTC. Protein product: CASSRDYEQYF.

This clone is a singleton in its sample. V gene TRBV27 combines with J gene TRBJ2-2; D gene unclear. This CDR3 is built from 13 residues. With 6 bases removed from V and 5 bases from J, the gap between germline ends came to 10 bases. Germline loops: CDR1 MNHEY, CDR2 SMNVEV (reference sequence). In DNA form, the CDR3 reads TGTGCCAGCAGCCCTTTATGGACCGGGGAGCTGTTTTTT. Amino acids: CASSPLWTGELFF.